Included here is one T cell receptor (beta chain) sequence, with context. Its antigen is not identified. The entry originates in a study of T-cell memory formation after mild COVID-19. The wider study: TCR clusters were mostly confined to one donor each.

CDR1 is SGHRS, CDR2 YFSETQ, per germline. The CDR3 runs 14 residues. The V end lost 3 bases, the J end lost 3 bases, and 12 bases lay between the germline ends. With constant-segment primers, 5'RACE yielded cDNA libraries of TCR alpha and TCR beta that carried sample barcodes and UMIs. TCRdb recomputed calls from the 5' RACE reads with MiXCR, one row per CDR3 protein. The data contain roughly 180,000 distinct CDR3 sequences, approximately 10% of them singletons. General study points: CD4+ bias marked clones expanding day 15 to 37, unlike balanced contracting clones. Whether second-wave clones peaking at day 37 were SARS-CoV-2 specific went unconfirmed.

The sequenced sample consisted of PBMCs or a T cell subset sorted from them (not recorded which). This clonotype was sampled from a man between 18 and 35 years old who had mild COVID-19 (a few samples of this study predate the infection). Cell type and time point are not known. The rearrangement links TRBV5-1 to TRBJ2-5, with D unclear. CDR3 residues: CASSSGAGKETQYF. The CDR3 bases are TGCGCCAGCAGCTCCGGAGCTGGGAAAGAGACCCAGTACTTC.